The rows below give T cell receptor beta chains drawn from one sample of a study of blood T cell repertoires in COVID-19. Method: immunoSEQ multiplex PCR; TCRdb's copy keeps in-frame clones and lacks some. The sample has approximately 100,000 clones, just under 95% seen once. Sequencing was done on a sample of peripheral blood. All receptors come from a man between 65 and 85 years old with acute or convalescent COVID-19. CDR3s include the opening cysteine and the closing phenylalanine or tryptophan.

V gene	J gene	CDR3 protein
TRBV15	TRBJ2-1	CATQGGGGSSYNEQFF
TRBV28	TRBJ2-7	CASSLWAQAEQYF
TRBV11-2	TRBJ1-1	CASSYSGGVTEAFF
TRBV10-2	TRBJ2-7	CASRELGGRFYEQYF
TRBV5-1	TRBJ1-2	CASSLADRPLYGYTF
TRBV27	TRBJ2-3	CASSPVGSTDTQYF
TRBV11-1	TRBJ2-7	CASSQNRGDNEQYF
TRBV25-1	TRBJ1-5	CASSPSRGGINQPQHF
TRBV5-5	TRBJ2-1	CASSSGLLRSYNEQFF
TRBV9	TRBJ1-2	CASSPPMTGYGYTF
TRBV7-8	TRBJ2-7	CASSWQDFAEQYF
TRBV5-1	TRBJ1-3	CASNQVSGNTIYF
TRBV4-1	TRBJ2-6	CASSNLQGRTSGANVLTF
TRBV7-8	TRBJ2-5	CASSGTSDQETQYF
TRBV5-1	TRBJ1-1	CASSLVTGVLTEAFF
TRBV3-1/TRBV3-2	TRBJ1-5	CASSQGTHNQPQHF
TRBV19	TRBJ1-1	CASKGTTLPPTEAFF
TRBV13	TRBJ1-4	CASSLGGRSNEKLFF
TRBV12-5	TRBJ1-5	CASGSGTAYQPQHF
TRBV7-2	TRBJ2-3	CASSPSISTDTQYF
TRBV19	TRBJ1-5	CASSMYSTGGNQPQHF
TRBV5-1	TRBJ1-6	CASSLTGTPYNSPLHF
TRBV2	TRBJ2-2	CASRTVNTGELFF
TRBV7-6	TRBJ2-1	CASSLSLQGMSRGGEQFF
TRBV27	TRBJ1-6	CASSPTAQLGLHF
TRBV19	TRBJ1-1	CASREGISEAFF
TRBV7-2	TRBJ2-7	CASSLGPTRDEQYF
TRBV7-9	TRBJ2-3	CASRAGGTADTQYF
TRBV9	TRBJ1-6	CASSVTNNSPLHF
TRBV30	TRBJ1-2	CAWSIPLTGLNYGYTF
TRBV29-1	TRBJ2-7	CSVKGLQGYEQYF
TRBV5-5	TRBJ1-1	CASSLHWNTEAFF
TRBV18	TRBJ1-1	CASSRTGWNTEAFF
TRBV28	TRBJ1-2	CASSPSDREGNGYTF
TRBV9	TRBJ2-7	CASSVGAGRGEQYF
TRBV18	TRBJ1-3	CASSAGQPSSGNTIYF
TRBV7-9	TRBJ1-5	CASSSRENSNQPQHF
TRBV11-3	TRBJ1-3	CASSLDRGSPGNTIYF
TRBV5-1	TRBJ2-3	CASRGQDPDPQYF
TRBV30	TRBJ1-2	CAWSGTGGSYGYTF
TRBV7-9	TRBJ2-1	CASSRDRSSDNEQFF
TRBV7-2	TRBJ1-5	CASSRWGQVSNQPQHF
TRBV6-5	TRBJ1-3	CASSYSRQQTIYF
TRBV19	TRBJ2-5	CASRLAGETQYF
TRBV2	TRBJ1-1	CASSEALRGQNTEAFF
TRBV6-2/TRBV6-3	TRBJ2-1	CASSYAVTYNEQFF
TRBV19	TRBJ2-5	CASSMGQGALHETQYF
TRBV28	TRBJ2-1	CASSSTSGSSNEQFF
TRBV7-9	TRBJ1-2	CASSQGSGYGYTF